This T cell receptor beta chain was profiled in a study of blood T cell repertoires in COVID-19. In the study overall: Whether acute or convalescent, the COVID-19 samples came from the United States, Italy and Spain. PBMCs, B-cell-depleted T cells, or T cells provided the cDNA or gDNA that made up the material.

Enrollment of patients from Seattle took place during active infection, with longitudinal follow-up. V lost 5 bases, J lost 0 bases, and 8 bases lay in between. This CDR3 comprises 14 residues. Germline V gene sequence: CDR1 SEHNR, CDR2 FQNEAQ (reference sequence). Repertoires were generated with immunoSEQ multiplex PCR, while TCRdb's copy carries only in-frame clones and drops some. The sample consists of about 88,000 clones, roughly 91% of them appearing once. Sequenced sample: peripheral blood. The chain is built from TRBV7-9 and TRBJ1-5; weak D call: TRBD1 (5 bases). The sequence derives from a man between 18 and 35 years old with COVID-19, enrolled during active disease. In nucleotides, the CDR3 is TGTGCCAGCAGCCTCACAGGTAGCAATCAGCCCCAGCATTTT. This encodes CASSLTGSNQPQHF.